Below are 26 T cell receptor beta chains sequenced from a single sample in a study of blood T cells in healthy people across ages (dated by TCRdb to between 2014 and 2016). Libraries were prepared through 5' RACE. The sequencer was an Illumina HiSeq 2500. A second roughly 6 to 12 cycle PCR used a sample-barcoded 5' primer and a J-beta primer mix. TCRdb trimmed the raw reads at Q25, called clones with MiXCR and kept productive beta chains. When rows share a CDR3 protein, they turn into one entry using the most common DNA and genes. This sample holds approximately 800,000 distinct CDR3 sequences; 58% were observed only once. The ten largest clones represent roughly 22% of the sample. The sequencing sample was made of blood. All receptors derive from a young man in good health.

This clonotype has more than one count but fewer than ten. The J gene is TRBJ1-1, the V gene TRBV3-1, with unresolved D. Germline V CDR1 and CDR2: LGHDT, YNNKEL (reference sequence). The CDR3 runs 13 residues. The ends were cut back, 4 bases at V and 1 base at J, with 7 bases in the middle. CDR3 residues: CASSPVGNTEAFF. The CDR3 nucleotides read TGTGCCAGCAGCCCCGTGGGGAACACTGAAGCTTTCTTT.

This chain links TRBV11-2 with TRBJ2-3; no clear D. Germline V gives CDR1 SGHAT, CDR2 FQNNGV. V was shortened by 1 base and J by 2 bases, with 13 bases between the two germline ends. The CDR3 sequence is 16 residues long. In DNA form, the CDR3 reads TGTGCCAGCAGCTTAGGACGACAATGGTTCACAGATACGCAGTATTTT. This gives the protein CASSLGRQWFTDTQYF.

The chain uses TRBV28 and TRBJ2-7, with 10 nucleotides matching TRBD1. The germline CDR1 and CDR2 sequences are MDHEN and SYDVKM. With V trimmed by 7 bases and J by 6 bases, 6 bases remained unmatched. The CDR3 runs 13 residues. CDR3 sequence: CASNPGQGCEQYF. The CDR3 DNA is TGTGCCAGCAATCCGGGACAGGGGTGCGAGCAGTACTTC.

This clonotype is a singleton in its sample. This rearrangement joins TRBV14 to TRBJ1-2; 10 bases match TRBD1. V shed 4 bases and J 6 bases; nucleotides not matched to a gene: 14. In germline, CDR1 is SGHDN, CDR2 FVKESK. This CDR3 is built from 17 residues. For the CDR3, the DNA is TGTGCCAGCAGCCGGCCGGGACAGGGGAAGGAACTTGATGGCTACACCTTC. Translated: CASSRPGQGKELDGYTF.

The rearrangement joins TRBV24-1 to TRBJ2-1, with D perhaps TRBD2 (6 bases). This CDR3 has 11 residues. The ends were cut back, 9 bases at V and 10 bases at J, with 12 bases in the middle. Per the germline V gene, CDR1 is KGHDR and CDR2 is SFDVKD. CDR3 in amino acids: CATRAGLEQFF. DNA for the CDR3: TGTGCCACCCGGGCGGGGCTGGAGCAGTTCTTC.

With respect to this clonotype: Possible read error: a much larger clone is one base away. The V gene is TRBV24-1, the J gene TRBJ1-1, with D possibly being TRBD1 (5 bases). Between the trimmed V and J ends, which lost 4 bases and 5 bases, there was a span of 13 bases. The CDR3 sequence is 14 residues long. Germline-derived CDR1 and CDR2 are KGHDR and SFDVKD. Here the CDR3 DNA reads TGTGCCACCAGTGAGGAGTCGACAGTTACTGAAGCTTTCTTT. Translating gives CATSEESTVTEAFF.

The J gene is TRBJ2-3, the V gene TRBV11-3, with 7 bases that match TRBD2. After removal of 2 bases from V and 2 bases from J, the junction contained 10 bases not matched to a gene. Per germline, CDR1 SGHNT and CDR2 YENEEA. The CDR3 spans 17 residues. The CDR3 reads CASSLRYGGSLTDTQYF. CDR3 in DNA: TGTGCCAGCAGCTTAAGATACGGCGGGAGTCTCACAGATACGCAGTATTTT.

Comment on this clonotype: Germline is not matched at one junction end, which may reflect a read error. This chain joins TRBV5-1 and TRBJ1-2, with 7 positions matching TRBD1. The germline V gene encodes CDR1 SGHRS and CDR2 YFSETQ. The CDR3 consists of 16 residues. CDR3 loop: CASSWAPTGTDYGCTF. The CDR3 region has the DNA TGCGCCAGCAGCTGGGCCCCGACAGGGACGGACTATGGCTGCACCTTC.

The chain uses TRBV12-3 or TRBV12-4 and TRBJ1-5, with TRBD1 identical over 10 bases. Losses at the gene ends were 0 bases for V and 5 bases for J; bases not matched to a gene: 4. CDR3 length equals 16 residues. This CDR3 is CASSLAAGTGDQPQHF. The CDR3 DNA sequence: TGTGCCAGCAGTTTAGCGGCAGGGACAGGGGATCAGCCCCAGCATTTT.

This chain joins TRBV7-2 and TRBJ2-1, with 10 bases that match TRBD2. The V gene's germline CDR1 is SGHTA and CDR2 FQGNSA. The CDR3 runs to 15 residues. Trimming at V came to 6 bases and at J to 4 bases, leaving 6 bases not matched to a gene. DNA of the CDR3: TGTGCCAGCAGAGGCCTAGCGGGGGCATACAATGAGCAGTTCTTC. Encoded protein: CASRGLAGAYNEQFF.

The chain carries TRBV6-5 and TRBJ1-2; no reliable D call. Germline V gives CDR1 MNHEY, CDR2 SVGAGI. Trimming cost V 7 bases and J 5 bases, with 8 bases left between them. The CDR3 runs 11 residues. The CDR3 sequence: CASTGLYGYTF. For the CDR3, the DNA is TGTGCCAGCACCGGTCTGTATGGCTACACCTTC.

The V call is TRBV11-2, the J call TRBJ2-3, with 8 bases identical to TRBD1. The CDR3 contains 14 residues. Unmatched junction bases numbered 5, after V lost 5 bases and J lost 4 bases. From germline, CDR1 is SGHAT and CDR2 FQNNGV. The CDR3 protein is CASSPWTGPDTQYF. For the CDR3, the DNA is TGTGCCAGCAGCCCCTGGACAGGGCCAGATACGCAGTATTTT.

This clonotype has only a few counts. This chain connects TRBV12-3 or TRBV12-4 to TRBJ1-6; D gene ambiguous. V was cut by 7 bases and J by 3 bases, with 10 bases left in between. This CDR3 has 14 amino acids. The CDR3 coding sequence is TGTGCCAGCACCCCCGACAACTATAATTCACCCCTCCACTTT. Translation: CASTPDNYNSPLHF.

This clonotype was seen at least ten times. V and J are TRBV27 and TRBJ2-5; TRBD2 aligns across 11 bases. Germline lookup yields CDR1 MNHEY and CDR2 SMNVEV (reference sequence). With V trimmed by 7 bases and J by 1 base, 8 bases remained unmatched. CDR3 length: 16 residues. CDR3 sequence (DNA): TGTGCCAGCATGGATAGCGGGGGGGCACTCCAAGAGACCCAGTACTTC. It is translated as CASMDSGGALQETQYF.

CDR3 DNA sequence: TGTGCCATCAGGAAGGACAGGGGGCCCGGGGAGCTGTTTTTT. It yields the protein CAIRKDRGPGELFF. The rearrangement links TRBV10-3 to TRBJ2-2, with 11 bases lining up with TRBD1. Per germline, CDR1 ENHRY and CDR2 SYGVKD. V dropped 6 bases and J dropped 6; count of bases not matched to a gene: 3. CDR3 length: 14 amino acids.

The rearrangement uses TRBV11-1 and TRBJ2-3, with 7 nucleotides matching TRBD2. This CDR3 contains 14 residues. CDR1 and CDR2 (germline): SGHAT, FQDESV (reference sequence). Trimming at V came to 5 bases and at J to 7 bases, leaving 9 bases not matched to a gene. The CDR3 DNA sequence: TGTGCCAGCAGCCGCGGACTAGTCACGAATACGCAGTATTTT. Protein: CASSRGLVTNTQYF.

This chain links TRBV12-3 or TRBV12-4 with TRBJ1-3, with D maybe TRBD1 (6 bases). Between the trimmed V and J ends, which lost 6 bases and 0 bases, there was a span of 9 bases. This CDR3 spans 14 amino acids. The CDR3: CASRQQGSGNTIYF. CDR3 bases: TGTGCCAGCAGACAACAGGGCTCTGGAAACACCATATATTTT.

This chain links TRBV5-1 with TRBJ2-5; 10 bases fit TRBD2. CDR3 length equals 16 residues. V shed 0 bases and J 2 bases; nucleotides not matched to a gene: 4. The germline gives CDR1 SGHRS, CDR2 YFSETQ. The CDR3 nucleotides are TGCGCCAGCAGCTTGGTGCTAGCGGGAGTGCAAGAGACCCAGTACTTC. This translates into CASSLVLAGVQETQYF.

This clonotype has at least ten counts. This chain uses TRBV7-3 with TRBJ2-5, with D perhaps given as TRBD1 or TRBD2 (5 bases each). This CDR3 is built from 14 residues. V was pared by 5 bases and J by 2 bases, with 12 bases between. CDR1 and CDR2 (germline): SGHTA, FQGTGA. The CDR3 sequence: CASSLSGTQETQYF. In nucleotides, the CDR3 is TGTGCCAGCAGCCTATCCGGGACGCAAGAGACCCAGTACTTC.

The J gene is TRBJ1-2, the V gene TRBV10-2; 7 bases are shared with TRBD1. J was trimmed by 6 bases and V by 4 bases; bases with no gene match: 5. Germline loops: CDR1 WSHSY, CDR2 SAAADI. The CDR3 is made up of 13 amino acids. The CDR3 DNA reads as TGCGCCAGCAGTGCGAATCAGGGGGATGGCTACACCTTC. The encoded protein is CASSANQGDGYTF.

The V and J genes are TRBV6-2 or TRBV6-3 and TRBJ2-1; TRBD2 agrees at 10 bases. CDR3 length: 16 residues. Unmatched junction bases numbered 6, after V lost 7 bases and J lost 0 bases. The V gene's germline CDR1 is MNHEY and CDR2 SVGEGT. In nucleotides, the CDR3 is TGTGCCAGCAAAGAGCGGGGGGGACGCTCCTACAATGAGCAGTTCTTC. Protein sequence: CASKERGGRSYNEQFF.

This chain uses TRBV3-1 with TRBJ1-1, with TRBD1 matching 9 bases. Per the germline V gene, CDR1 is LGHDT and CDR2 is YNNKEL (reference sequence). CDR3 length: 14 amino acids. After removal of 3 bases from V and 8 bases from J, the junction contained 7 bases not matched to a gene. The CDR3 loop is CASSQADRGHEAFF. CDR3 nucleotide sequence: TGTGCCAGCAGCCAGGCGGACAGGGGCCACGAAGCTTTCTTT.

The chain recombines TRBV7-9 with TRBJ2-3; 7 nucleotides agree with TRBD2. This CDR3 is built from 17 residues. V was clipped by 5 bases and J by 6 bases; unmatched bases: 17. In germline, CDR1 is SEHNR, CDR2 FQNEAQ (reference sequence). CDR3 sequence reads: CASSPFPGTTIWDTQYF. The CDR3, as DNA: TGTGCCAGCAGCCCGTTCCCCGGGACTACCATTTGGGATACGCAGTATTTT.

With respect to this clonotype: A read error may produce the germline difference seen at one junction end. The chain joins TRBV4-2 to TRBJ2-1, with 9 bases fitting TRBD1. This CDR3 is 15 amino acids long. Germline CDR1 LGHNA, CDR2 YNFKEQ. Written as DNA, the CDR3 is TGTGCCAGCAGCCAAGAGACAGGGGGTTTCGATGAGCAGTTCTTT. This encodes CASSQETGGFDEQFF.

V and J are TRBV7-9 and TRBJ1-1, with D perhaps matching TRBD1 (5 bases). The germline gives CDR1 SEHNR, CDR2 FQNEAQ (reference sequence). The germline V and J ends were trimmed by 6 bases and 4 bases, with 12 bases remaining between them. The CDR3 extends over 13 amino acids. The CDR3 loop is CASRLGGLTEAFF. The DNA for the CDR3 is TGTGCCAGCAGACTGGGGGGTCTCACTGAAGCTTTCTTT. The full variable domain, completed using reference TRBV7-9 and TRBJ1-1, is DTGVSQNPRHKITKRGQNVTFRCDPISEHNRLYWYRQTLGQGPEFLTYFQNEAQLEKSRLLSDRFSAERPKGSFSTLEIQRTEQGDSAMYLCASRLGGLTEAFFGQGTRLTVV.

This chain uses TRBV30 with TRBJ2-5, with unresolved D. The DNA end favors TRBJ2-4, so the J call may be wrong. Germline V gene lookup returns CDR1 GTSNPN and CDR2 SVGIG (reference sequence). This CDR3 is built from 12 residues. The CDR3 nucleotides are TGTGCCTGGAATCTCGTGGGCTACATTCAGTACTTC. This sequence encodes CAWNLVGYIQYF.